This T cell receptor (beta chain) was recovered during a study of blood T cell repertoires in COVID-19. In Seattle, patients joined the study during active infection and were tracked longitudinally. V lost 8 bases to trimming and J lost 4 bases, with 8 bases between them. Germline V gene sequence: CDR1 SEHNR, CDR2 FQNEAQ (reference sequence). CDR3 size: 11 residues. Original analysis: Scientists estimated how many nucleated cells there were by amplifying reference gene primers. TCRdb's copy holds only in-frame clones and misses some; the assay was immunoSEQ multiplex PCR. V, J and clone size reflect that table, while D and trimming were determined from the DNA. The profile shows about 50,000 clones, about 81% of them singletons.

The receptor's source is a woman aged 80 or over with COVID-19, enrolled during active disease. The genes are TRBV7-9 and TRBJ1-1; D unresolved. Input material: peripheral blood. CDR3 in DNA: TGTGCCAGCGGAGAGATCACTGAAGCTTTCTTT. It codes for CASGEITEAFF.